What follows are 17 T cell receptor beta chains derived from one specimen sequenced in a study of blood T cells in healthy people across ages. Sample-barcoded 5' priming and a J-beta primer mix drove a second PCR of about 6 to 11 cycles. TCRdb re-called the 5' RACE reads through MiXCR, storing one row per CDR3 protein. The table lists approximately 800,000 distinct CDR3 sequences, 58% of them singletons. The sample consisted of blood. Every receptor here comes from a man aged 25 to 40 in good health.

The rearrangement joins TRBV20-1 to TRBJ2-3, with D tentatively TRBD2 (6 bases). The CDR3 consists of 15 residues. The V gene's germline CDR1 is DFQATT and CDR2 SNEGSKA (reference sequence). The germline V and J ends were trimmed by 0 bases and 1 base, with 11 bases remaining between them. The CDR3 DNA sequence: TGCAGTGCTAGAGATACGATAGCGGGCACAGATACGCAGTATTTT. Residues: CSARDTIAGTDTQYF.

This clonotype was seen more than once but under ten times. The V call is TRBV4-2, the J call TRBJ2-6, with 10 nucleotides matching TRBD1. Germline V gene data show CDR1 as LGHNA and CDR2 as YNFKEQ. Trimming removed 4 bases from V and 2 bases from J; junction bases left unmatched: 2. The CDR3 has 16 residues. The CDR3 here is CASSPGQGTGANVLTF. The CDR3 nucleotides are TGTGCCAGCAGCCCGGGACAGGGGACTGGGGCCAACGTCCTGACTTTC.

Remarks on this clonotype: This sequence may be a read error, since a much larger clone differs from it by one base. The CDR3 DNA is TGCAGTGCTAGAACCGGGGAGGGCCGCAATGAGCAGTACTTC. It yields the protein CSARTGEGRNEQYF. This sequence joins TRBV20-1 and TRBJ2-7, with TRBD2 identical over 7 bases. Germline CDR1 is DFQATT and CDR2 is SNEGSKA (reference sequence). After removal of 2 bases from V and 7 bases from J, the junction contained 11 bases not matched to a gene. The CDR3 sequence is 14 residues long.

Only one count was recorded for this clonotype. V is TRBV30 and J is TRBJ1-2, with a tentative D call TRBD1 (5 bases). Germline assignment: CDR1 GTSNPN and CDR2 SVGIG (reference sequence). V shed 1 base and J shed 5 bases, with 11 bases lying between them. This CDR3 has 13 amino acids. The CDR3 reads CAWSGTRYYGYTF. CDR3 DNA: TGTGCCTGGAGTGGGACACGGTATTATGGCTACACCTTC.

This clonotype was seen only a few times. The chain uses TRBV6-5 and TRBJ2-7; D remains unclear. Trimming shortened V by 2 bases and J by 6 bases, and 14 bases separated the two germline ends. Germline V lookup: CDR1 MNHEY, CDR2 SVGAGI. This CDR3 region has 14 residues. The CDR3 protein is CASSYVPISREQYF. As DNA, the CDR3 is TGTGCCAGCAGTTACGTCCCTATCAGCCGCGAGCAGTACTTC.

This chain uses TRBV12-3 or TRBV12-4 with TRBJ2-7; D not resolved. V lost 5 bases, J lost 7 bases, and 12 bases lay in between. The CDR3 spans 12 residues. This chain's CDR3 is CASSPGGKEQYF. In DNA form, the CDR3 reads TGTGCCAGCAGTCCGGGTGGAAAAGAGCAGTACTTC.

This sequence joins TRBV20-1 and TRBJ2-7, with 7 positions matching TRBD1. The J call may be mistaken, given a closer DNA end match to TRBJ2-5. The CDR3 contains 15 residues. Germline V gene sequence: CDR1 DFQATT, CDR2 SNEGSKA (reference sequence). The CDR3 protein is CSAKLTGRRTETQYF. The CDR3 DNA follows: TGCAGTGCTAAGCTGACAGGGAGACGGACGGAGACCCAGTACTTC.

The J gene is TRBJ2-1, the V gene TRBV4-1, with 10 bases that match TRBD1. After removal of 4 bases from V and 3 bases from J, the junction contained 6 bases not matched to a gene. Germline CDR1 reads MGHRA; CDR2 reads YSYEKL. The CDR3 is 16 residues long. The CDR3 sequence is CASSRYRDRGYNEQFF. The CDR3 region has the DNA TGCGCCAGCAGCCGCTACCGGGACAGGGGCTACAATGAGCAGTTCTTC.

This clonotype was detected only a few times. The chain joins TRBV20-1 to TRBJ2-5; D is unresolved. The CDR3 has 14 residues. The germline CDR1 and CDR2 sequences are DFQATT and SNEGSKA (reference sequence). Trimming cost V 3 bases and J 1 base, with 12 bases left between them. The CDR3 here is CSASGLAFQETQYF. CDR3 DNA: TGCAGTGCTAGCGGTTTGGCGTTCCAAGAGACCCAGTACTTC.

The rearrangement uses TRBV7-2 and TRBJ2-6; maybe TRBD1 (5 bases). Trimming pared 1 base from V and 1 base from J, leaving 14 bases between. This CDR3 has 18 amino acids. Germline CDR1 and CDR2: SGHTA and FQGNSA. The CDR3 region is CASSLVITGISGANVLTF. CDR3 bases: TGTGCCAGCAGCTTAGTAATTACAGGCATATCTGGGGCCAACGTCCTGACTTTC.

This rearrangement joins TRBV20-1 to TRBJ2-5; TRBD2 aligns across 7 bases. CDR3 size: 12 residues. Germline lookup yields CDR1 DFQATT and CDR2 SNEGSKA (reference sequence). Unmatched junction bases numbered 11, after V lost 5 bases and J lost 11 bases. CDR3 in DNA: TGCAGTGCTGAACATGACGCGGGGGAGCAGTACTTC. Protein: CSAEHDAGEQYF.

The chain has TRBV7-6 and TRBJ1-6; the D is unclear. The CDR3 spans 14 residues. Trimming pared 5 bases from V and 5 bases from J, leaving 10 bases between. Germline V gives CDR1 SGHVS, CDR2 FNYEAQ. CDR3 sequence reads: CASSIRRNNSPLHF. The CDR3 DNA reads as TGTGCCAGCAGCATCAGACGGAATAATTCACCCCTCCACTTT.

The rearrangement joins TRBV28 to TRBJ1-6, with D maybe TRBD1 (6 bases). The CDR3 length is 14 residues. Germline CDR1 MDHEN, CDR2 SYDVKM. Trimming removed 7 bases from V and 7 bases from J, with 14 bases in between. CDR3 residues: CASTSDGGNSPLHF. DNA of the CDR3: TGTGCCAGCACCTCAGATGGGGGCAATTCACCCCTCCACTTT.

This clonotype turned up a few times. The genes are TRBV29-1 and TRBJ2-1, with TRBD2 identical over 7 bases. V trimming: 5 bases; J trimming: 5 bases; junction bases outside the gene matches: 9. The CDR3 is 14 residues long. Looked up from germline, CDR1 is SQVTM and CDR2 is ANQGSEA. The CDR3, as DNA: TGCAGCGTTTTCCGCGGGAGCAGGGACAATGAGCAGTTCTTC. Translating it yields CSVFRGSRDNEQFF.

This clonotype was seen just once. The chain carries TRBV20-1 and TRBJ2-5; no clear D. Germline lookup yields CDR1 DFQATT and CDR2 SNEGSKA (reference sequence). V lost 0 bases to trimming and J lost 3 bases, with 8 bases between them. The CDR3 extends over 13 amino acids. CDR3 coding DNA: TGCAGTGCTAGAGATCCGCCAGAAGAGACCCAGTACTTC. This translates into CSARDPPEETQYF.

The J gene is TRBJ2-1, the V gene TRBV7-9; maybe TRBD1 (6 bases). This CDR3 is 13 amino acids long. V shed 4 bases and J shed 6 bases, with 10 bases lying between them. Per germline, CDR1 SEHNR and CDR2 FQNEAQ (reference sequence). The CDR3 DNA is TGTGCCAGCAGCTGGCCAGGGGCCAATGAGCAGTTCTTC. Translation gives CASSWPGANEQFF.

This clonotype was recorded only once. The J gene is TRBJ2-7, the V gene TRBV7-6, with D maybe TRBD1 (5 bases). Germline CDR1 reads SGHVS; CDR2 reads FNYEAQ. The CDR3 has 15 residues. The ends were cut back, 5 bases at V and 3 bases at J, with 17 bases in the middle. CDR3 protein: CASSPRTDRIYEQYF. Written as DNA, the CDR3 is TGTGCCAGCAGCCCGAGGACCGACAGAATCTACGAGCAGTACTTC. The full variable domain, in which reference TRBV7-6 and TRBJ2-7 provide the parts outside the CDR3, is GAGVSQSPRYKVTKRGQDVALRCDPISGHVSLYWYRQALGQGPEFLTYFNYEAQQDKSGLPNDRFSAERPEGSISTLTIQRTEQRDSAMYRCASSPRTDRIYEQYFGPGTRLTVT.